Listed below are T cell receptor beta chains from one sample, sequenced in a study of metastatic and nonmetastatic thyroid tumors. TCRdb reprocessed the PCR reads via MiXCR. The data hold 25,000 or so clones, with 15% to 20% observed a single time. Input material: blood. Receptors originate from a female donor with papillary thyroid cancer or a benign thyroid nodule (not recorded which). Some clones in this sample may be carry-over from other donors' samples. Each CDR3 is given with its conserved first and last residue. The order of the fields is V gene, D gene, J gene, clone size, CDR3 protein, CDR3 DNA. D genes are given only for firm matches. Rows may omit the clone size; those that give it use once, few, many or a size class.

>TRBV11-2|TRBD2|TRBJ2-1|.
CASSDSGTSNEQFF
TGTGCCAGCAGCGATTCCGGGACTAGCAATGAGCAGTTCTTC
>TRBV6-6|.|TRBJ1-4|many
CASSYEGGDNEKLFF
TGTGCCAGCAGTTATGAGGGGGGGGATAATGAAAAACTGTTTTTT
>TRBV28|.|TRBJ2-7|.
CASRYTRDSPYEQYF
TGCGCCAGCAGGTACACGCGGGACAGTCCCTACGAGCAGTACTTC
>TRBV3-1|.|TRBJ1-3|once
CASSQGTGQYSGNTIYF
TGTGCCAGCAGCCAAGGGACCGGACAGTACTCTGGAAACACCATATATTTT
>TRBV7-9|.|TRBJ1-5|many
CASSLGRSDNQPQHF
TGTGCCAGCAGCTTAGGGCGGTCAGACAATCAGCCCCAGCATTTT
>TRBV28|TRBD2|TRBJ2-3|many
CASNLQLSGGDTQYF
TGTGCCAGCAACCTACAACTTAGCGGGGGGGATACGCAGTATTTT
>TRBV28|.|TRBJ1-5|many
CASSSFWRNNQPQHF
TGTGCCAGCAGTAGTTTTTGGAGGAACAATCAGCCCCAGCATTTT
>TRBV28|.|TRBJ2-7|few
CASVRGDPTSCEQYF
TGTGCCAGCGTCCGCGGCGACCCCACTTCGTGCGAGCAGTACTTC
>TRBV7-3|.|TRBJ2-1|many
CASSSAEGAGAYNEQFF
TGTGCCAGCAGCTCCGCGGAAGGGGCTGGCGCCTACAATGAGCAGTTCTTC
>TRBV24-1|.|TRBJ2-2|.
CATRENTGELFF
TGTGCCACCAGAGAGAACACCGGGGAGCTGTTTTTT
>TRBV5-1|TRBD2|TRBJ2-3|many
CASSSLRTSGRPKLDTQYF
TGCGCCAGCAGCTCCCTCAGGACTAGCGGGAGACCTAAGTTAGATACGCAGTATTTT
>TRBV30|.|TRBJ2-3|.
CAFYREYRDTQYF
TGTGCCTTTTATCGCGAGTACCGAGATACGCAGTATTTT
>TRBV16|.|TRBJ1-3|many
CASSQRKGEGNTIYF
TGTGCCAGCAGCCAACGAAAGGGCGAAGGAAACACCATATATTTT
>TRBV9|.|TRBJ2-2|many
CASSVGLWARGGGTGELFF
TGTGCCAGCAGCGTAGGTCTCTGGGCGAGGGGTGGAGGAACCGGGGAGCTGTTTTTT
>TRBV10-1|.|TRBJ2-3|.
CASRILESWEHTHADTQYF
TGCGCCAGCAGGATTCTAGAATCGTGGGAACATACCCACGCAGATACGCAGTATTTT
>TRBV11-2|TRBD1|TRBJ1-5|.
CASSPGTGRHQPQHF
TGTGCCAGCAGCCCGGGGACAGGAAGGCATCAGCCCCAGCATTTT
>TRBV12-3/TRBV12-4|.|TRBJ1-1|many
CASSFAGNTEAFF
TGTGCCAGCAGTTTTGCAGGGAACACTGAAGCTTTCTTT
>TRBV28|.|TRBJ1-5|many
CASSFYLGTLNQPQHF
TGTGCCAGCAGTTTTTATCTGGGGACACTGAATCAGCCCCAGCATTTT
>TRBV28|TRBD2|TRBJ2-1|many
CASRKSYSGSSYNEQFF
TGTGCCAGCAGGAAATCATATAGCGGGAGCTCCTACAATGAGCAGTTCTTC
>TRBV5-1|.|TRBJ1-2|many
CASSPQGGYGYTF
TGCGCCAGCAGTCCACAGGGTGGCTATGGCTACACCTTC
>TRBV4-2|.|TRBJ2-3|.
CSISQGLREAPDTQYF
TGTTCCATCAGCCAAGGCCTCCGGGAAGCCCCAGATACGCAGTATTTT
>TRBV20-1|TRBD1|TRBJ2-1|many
CSARTGGGYNEQFF
TGCAGTGCCAGGACAGGGGGCGGCTACAATGAGCAGTTCTTC
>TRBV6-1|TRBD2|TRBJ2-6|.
CASSEPPGGFKGANVLTF
TGTGCCAGCAGTGAACCCCCGGGAGGGTTTAAAGGGGCCAACGTCCTGACTTTC
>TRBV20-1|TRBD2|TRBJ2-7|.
CSARVPGLAGRVQYF
TGCAGTGCTAGGGTGCCGGGACTAGCGGGAAGGGTTCAGTACTTC
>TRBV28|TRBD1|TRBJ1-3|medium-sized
CASSFDRGRGNTIYF
TGTGCCAGCAGTTTCGACAGGGGGCGAGGAAACACCATATATTTT
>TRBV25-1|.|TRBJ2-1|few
CARKLEPYNEQFF
TGTGCTAGAAAGCTGGAGCCCTACAATGAGCAGTTCTTC
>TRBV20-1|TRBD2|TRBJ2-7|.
CSARDGGRWWVAGGPNEQYF
TGCAGTGCTAGAGATGGTGGGAGGTGGTGGGTAGCGGGAGGGCCCAACGAGCAGTACTTC
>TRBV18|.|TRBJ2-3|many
CASSLGPGLSTDTQYF
TGTGCCAGCTCCCTAGGACCCGGACTAAGCACAGATACGCAGTATTTT
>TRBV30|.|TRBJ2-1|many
CAWSFAGEGVFF
TGTGCCTGGAGTTTTGCGGGGGAGGGGGTTTTCTTC
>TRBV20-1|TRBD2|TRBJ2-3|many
CSVGTSGIADTQYF
TGCAGTGTAGGGACTAGCGGGATTGCAGATACGCAGTATTTT
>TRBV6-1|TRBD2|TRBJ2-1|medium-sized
CASSPHETSGSGQQFF
TGTGCCAGCAGTCCCCACGAAACTAGCGGGAGTGGCCAGCAGTTCTTC